In this sample, the clone carrying this T cell receptor (beta chain) turned up many times. Its antigen is currently unknown. Stable hyperthyroidism: no ophthalmopathy progression over 18 months of follow-up. Patients aged 18 to 65 had newly diagnosed hyperthyroidism that had lasted under 2 months. Unmatched junction bases numbered 5, after V lost 5 bases and J lost 1 base. The CDR3 spans 16 residues. Germline V gene data show CDR1 as SGHTA and CDR2 as FQGNSA. This sample is part of a study of T cells in Graves' hyperthyroidism and ophthalmopathy. Study details: Before treatment of any kind, peripheral blood was taken at initial diagnosis. Study-wide results and caveats: Model-based prediction identified ophthalmopathy a median about 6.8 months prior to its onset.

The investigators amplified TCR beta CDR3 regions from RNA transcripts. A first-round RT-PCR of the TCR CDR3 used the HTBI primer set. MiXCR was run by TCRdb on the multiplex PCR reads, yielding one entry per CDR3 protein. The repertoire includes some 200,000 distinct CDR3 sequences, 17% of them detected once, and under 65% sits in the top ten. The receptor was isolated from a man in his fifties with Graves' hyperthyroidism. The chain employs TRBV7-2 and TRBJ2-5; TRBD1 matches at 12 bases. Sequencing was performed on blood. The CDR3 is CASSRGTGGIQETQYF. In DNA, the CDR3 is TGTGCCAGCAGCCGAGGGACAGGGGGCATCCAAGAGACCCAGTACTTC.